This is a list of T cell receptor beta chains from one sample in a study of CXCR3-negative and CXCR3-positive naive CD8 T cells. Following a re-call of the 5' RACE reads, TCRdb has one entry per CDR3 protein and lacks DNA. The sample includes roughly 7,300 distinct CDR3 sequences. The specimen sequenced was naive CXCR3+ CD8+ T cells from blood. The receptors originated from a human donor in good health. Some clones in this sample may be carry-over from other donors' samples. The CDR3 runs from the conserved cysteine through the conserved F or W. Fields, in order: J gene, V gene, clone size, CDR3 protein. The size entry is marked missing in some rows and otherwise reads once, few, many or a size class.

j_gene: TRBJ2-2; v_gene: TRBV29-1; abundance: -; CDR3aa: CSVVNYIGELFF
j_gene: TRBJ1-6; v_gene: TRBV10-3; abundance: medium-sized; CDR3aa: CAISDPGQGRRDSPLHF
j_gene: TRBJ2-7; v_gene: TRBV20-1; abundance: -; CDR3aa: CSARDTSGPYEQYF
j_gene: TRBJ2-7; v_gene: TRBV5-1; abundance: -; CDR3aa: CASSLDRGRDSSDEQYF
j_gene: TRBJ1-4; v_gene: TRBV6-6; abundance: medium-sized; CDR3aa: CASQQGGEKLFF
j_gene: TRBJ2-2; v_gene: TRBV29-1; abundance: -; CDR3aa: CSVDRENTGELFF
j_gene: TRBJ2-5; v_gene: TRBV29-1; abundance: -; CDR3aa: CSGNGEWETQYF
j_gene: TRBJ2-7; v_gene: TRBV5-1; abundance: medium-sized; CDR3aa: CASSLADGTYEQYF
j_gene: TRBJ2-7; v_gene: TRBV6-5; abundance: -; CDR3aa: CASSYSGAPSYEQYF
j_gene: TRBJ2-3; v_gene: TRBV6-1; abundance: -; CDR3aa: CASSAGFGGTDTQYF
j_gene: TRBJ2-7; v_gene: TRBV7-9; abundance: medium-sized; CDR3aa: CASSLDPYPEQYF
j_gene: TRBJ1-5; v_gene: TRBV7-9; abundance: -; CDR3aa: CASSSAIGGTADQPQHF
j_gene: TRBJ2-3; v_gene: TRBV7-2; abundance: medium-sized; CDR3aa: CASSLPLTGDTSAMVTDTQYF
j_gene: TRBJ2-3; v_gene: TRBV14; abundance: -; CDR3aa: CASSQHRTVTDTQYF
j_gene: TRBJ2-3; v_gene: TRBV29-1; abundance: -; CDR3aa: CSVLGGLGTDTQYF
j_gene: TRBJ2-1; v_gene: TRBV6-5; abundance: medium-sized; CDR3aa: CASSDASGISYNEQFF
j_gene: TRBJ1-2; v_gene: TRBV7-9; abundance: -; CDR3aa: CASSALGFGYTF
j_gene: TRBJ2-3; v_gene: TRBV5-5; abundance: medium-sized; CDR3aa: CASSPGQGPDTQYF
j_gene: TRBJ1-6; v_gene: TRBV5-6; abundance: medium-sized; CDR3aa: CASSEQETSPLHF
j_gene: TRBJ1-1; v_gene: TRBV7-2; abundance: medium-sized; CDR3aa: CASSLPAGLNTEAFF
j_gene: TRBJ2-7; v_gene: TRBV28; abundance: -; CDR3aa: CASSFQRTGVFYEQYF
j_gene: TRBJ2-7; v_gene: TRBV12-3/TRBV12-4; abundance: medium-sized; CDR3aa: CASSTSGASSYEQYF
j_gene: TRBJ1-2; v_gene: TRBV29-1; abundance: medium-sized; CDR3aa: CSVDDGANYGYTF
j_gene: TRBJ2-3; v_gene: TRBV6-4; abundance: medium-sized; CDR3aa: CASRDGLDPTDTQYF
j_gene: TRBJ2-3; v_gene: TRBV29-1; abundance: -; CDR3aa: CSVVFRQGQDTQYF
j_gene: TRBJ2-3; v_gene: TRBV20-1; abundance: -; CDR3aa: CSANPLDSDTQYF
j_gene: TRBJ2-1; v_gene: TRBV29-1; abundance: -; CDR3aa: CSVSTSGRYNEQFF
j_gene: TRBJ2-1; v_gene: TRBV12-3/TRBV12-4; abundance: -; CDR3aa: CASSLAGVGYNEQFF
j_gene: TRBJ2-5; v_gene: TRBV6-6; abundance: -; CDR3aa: CASSYSAGQETQYF
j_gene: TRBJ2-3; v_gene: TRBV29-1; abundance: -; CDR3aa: CSVLTGPGGAADTQYF
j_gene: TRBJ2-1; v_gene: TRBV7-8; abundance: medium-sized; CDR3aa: CASSYRQGPYNEQFF
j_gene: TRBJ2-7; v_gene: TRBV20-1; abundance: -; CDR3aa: CSARDPSSYEQYF
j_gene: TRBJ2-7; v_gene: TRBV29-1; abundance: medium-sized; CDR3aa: CSVRDRGQYEQYF
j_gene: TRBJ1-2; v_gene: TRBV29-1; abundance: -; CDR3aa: CSATETYPPHGYTF
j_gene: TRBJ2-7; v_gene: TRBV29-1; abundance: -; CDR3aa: CSVRDGPFYEQYF
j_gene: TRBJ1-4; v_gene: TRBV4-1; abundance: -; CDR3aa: CASSLEDESVSEKLFF
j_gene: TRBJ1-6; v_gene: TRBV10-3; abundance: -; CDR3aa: CAIRTEYNSPLHF
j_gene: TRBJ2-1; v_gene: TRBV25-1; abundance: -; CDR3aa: CASSQLTSGNEQFF
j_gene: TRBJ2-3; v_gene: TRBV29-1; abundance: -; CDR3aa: CSAEGVATDTQYF
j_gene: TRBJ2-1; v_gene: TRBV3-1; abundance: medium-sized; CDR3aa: CASSQEFVYNEQFF
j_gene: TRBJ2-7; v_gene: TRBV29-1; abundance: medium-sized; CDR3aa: CSVGLQGYEQYF
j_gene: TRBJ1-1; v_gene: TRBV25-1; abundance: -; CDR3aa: CASSARRTPSTPEAFF
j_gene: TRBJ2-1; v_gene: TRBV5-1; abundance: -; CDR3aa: CASSLLAGGNYNEQFF
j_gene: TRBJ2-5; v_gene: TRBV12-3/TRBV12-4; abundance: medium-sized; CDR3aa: CASTKTSGAQETQYF
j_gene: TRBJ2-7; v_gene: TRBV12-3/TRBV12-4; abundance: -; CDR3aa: CASSRTPAVEYF
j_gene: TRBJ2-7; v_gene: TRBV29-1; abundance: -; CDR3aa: CSVEDGSDYEQYF
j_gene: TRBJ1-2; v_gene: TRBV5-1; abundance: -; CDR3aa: CASTHSGAANYGYTF
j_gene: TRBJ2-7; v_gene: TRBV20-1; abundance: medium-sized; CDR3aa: CSARGPDRDEQYF